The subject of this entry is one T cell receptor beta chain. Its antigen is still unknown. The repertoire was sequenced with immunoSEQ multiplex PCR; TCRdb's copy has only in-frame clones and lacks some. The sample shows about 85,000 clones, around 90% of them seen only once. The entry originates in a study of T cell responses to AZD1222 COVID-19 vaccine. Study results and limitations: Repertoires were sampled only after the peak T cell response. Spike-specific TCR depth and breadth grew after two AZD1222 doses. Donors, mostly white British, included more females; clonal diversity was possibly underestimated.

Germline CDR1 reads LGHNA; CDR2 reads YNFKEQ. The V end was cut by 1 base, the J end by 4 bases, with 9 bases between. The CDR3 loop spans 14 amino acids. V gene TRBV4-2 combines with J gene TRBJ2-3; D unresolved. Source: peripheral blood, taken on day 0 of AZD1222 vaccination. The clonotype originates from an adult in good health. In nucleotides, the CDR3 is TGTGCCAGCAGCCAAGGGTTGGTGTCAGATACGCAGTATTTT. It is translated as CASSQGLVSDTQYF.